The clone carrying this T cell receptor beta chain was seen ten or more times. Its matching antigen is unknown. This sample was included in a study of T-cell memory formation after mild COVID-19. TCRdb fed the 5' RACE reads into MiXCR, producing one record per CDR3 protein. This table has approximately 300,000 distinct CDR3 sequences, roughly 15% appearing once. Germline assignment: CDR1 SGHAT and CDR2 FQNNGV. This CDR3 has 16 amino acids. Trimming removed 5 bases from V and 3 bases from J; junction bases left unmatched: 9. Study results and caveats: The study found contracting CD4+ clones mainly in CM and EM and contracting CD8+ clones in EMRA. Pre-infection memory already had some responding clones, implying cross-reactive memory joined.

Sequenced: PBMCs or a T cell subset sorted from them (not recorded which). The clonotype originates from a man between 18 and 35 years old who had mild COVID-19 (a few samples of this study predate the infection). Cell type and time point are not known. The genes are TRBV11-2 and TRBJ2-2, with 7 bases matching TRBD1. The CDR3 sequence is CASSPRGRGHTGELFF. Written as DNA, the CDR3 is TGTGCCAGCAGCCCCCGGGGAAGGGGGCACACCGGGGAGCTGTTTTTT.